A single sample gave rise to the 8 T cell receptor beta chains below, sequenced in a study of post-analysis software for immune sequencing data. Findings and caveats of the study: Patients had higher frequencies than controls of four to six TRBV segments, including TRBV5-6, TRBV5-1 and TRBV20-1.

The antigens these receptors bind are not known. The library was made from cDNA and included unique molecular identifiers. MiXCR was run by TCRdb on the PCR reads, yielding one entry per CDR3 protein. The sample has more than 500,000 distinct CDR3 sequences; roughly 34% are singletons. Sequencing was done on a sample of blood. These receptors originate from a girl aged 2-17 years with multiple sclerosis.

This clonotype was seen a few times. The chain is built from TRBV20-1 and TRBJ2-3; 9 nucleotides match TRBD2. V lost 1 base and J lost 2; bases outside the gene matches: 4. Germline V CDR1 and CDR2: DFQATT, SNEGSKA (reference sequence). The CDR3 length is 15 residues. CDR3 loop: CSARAAGGITDTQYF. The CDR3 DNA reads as TGCAGTGCTAGAGCGGCGGGGGGGATCACAGATACGCAGTATTTT.

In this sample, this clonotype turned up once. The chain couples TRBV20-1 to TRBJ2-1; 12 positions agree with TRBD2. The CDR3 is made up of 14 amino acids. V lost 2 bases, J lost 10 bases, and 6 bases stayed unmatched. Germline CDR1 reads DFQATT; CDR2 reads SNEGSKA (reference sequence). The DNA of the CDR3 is TGCAGTGCTAGACTAGCGGGGGGGCAGCGAGAGCAGTTCTTC. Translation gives CSARLAGGQREQFF.

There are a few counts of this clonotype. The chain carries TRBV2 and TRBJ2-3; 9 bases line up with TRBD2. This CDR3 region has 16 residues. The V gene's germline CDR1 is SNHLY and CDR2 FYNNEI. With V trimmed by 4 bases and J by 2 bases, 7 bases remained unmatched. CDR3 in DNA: TGTGCCAGCAGTGCAATCAGCGGGGGGTCCACAGATACGCAGTATTTT. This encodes CASSAISGGSTDTQYF.

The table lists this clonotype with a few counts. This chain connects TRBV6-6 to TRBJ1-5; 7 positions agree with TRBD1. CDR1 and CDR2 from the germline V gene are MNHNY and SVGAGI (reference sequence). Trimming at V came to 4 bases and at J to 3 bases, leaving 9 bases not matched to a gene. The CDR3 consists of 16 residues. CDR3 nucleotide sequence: TGTGCCAGCAGTTCCCACGACAGGGTTGCCAATCAGCCCCAGCATTTT. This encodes CASSSHDRVANQPQHF.

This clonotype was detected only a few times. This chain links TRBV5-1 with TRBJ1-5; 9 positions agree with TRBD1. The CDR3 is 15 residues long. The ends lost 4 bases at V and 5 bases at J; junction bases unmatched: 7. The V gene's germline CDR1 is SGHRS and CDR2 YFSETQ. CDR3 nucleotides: TGCGCCAGCAGCCCGCGGACAGGGGAGGATCAGCCCCAGCATTTT. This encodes CASSPRTGEDQPQHF. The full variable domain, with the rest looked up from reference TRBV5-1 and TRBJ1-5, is KAGVTQTPRYLIKTRGQQVTLSCSPISGHRSVSWYQQTPGQGLQFLFEYFSETQRNKGNFPGRFSGRQFSNSRSEMNVSTLELGDSALYLCASSPRTGEDQPQHFGDGTRLSIL.

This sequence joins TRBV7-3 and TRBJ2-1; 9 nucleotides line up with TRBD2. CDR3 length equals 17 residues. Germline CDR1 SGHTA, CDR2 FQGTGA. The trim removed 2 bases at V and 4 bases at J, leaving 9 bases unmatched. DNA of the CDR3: TGTGCCAGCAGCTTACTTATGCGGGGGGGGCTGTACAATGAGCAGTTCTTC. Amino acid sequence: CASSLLMRGGLYNEQFF.

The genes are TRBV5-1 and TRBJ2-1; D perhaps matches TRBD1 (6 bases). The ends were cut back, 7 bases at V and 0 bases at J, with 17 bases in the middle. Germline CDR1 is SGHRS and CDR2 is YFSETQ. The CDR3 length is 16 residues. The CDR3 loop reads CASGGQLRSSYNEQFF. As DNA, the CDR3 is TGCGCCAGCGGAGGACAGCTCAGGAGCTCCTACAATGAGCAGTTCTTC.

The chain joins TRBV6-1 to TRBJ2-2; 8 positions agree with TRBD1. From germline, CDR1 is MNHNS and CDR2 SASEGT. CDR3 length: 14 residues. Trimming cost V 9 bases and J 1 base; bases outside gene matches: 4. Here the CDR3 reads CASSGTGNTGELFF. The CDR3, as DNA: TGTGCCAGTTCCGGGACAGGGAACACCGGGGAGCTGTTTTTT.